The sequence of this TCR beta chain was determined in a study of cytomegalovirus exposure and HLA in healthy donors. Study results and limitations: The availability of immune exposure information extended only to CMV serostatus. As was reported, the classifier diagnosed cytomegalovirus status with high specificity and sensitivity.

All the people who gave samples were healthy bone marrow donors. The CDR3 extends over 15 amino acids. Looked up from germline, CDR1 is SGHRS and CDR2 is YFSETQ. The V and J ends lost 4 bases and 2 bases, in that order; junction bases with no gene match: 8. For this clone: Its target is unknown.

Amplification used 60 Vbeta primers and 13 Jbeta primers. Some clones are missing from TCRdb's copy, which holds only in-frame ones; the method was immunoSEQ multiplex PCR. Of over 110,000 clones listed, 75% to 80% are singletons. The sequence was collected from a woman in her forties in good health and CMV-seropositive. Sample: PBMCs. The chain is built from TRBV5-1 and TRBJ2-5, with 7 positions matching TRBD1. The CDR3 DNA reads as TGCGCCAGCAGCCCCGGCAGGGGGTCGCAAGAGACCCAGTACTTC. Amino acid sequence: CASSPGRGSQETQYF.